This T cell receptor beta chain was captured in a study of blood T cell repertoires in COVID-19 (dated by TCRdb to about 2020). Turning to the overall study: The collaborator samples originated in the United States, Italy and Spain and spanned the acute and convalescent phases of COVID-19. The prospective study material was composed of cDNA or gDNA derived from T cells, B-cell-depleted T cells, or PBMCs. Deeply sampled blood TCRbeta repertoires from subjects exposed to, actively infected with, or recovered from COVID-19 were included in the dataset. The repertoires were released in a freely available public database intended as a resource for research on the immune response to SARS-CoV-2. Samples were obtained from the ongoing ImmuneRACE study (first 160 participants) and from some 1,200 subjects provided by 6 global collaborators. Nearly every sample came with metadata listing a de-identified subject ID, COVID-19 status, age in years and sex. Where available, HLA class I and class II types were obtained from metadata supplied by the sample provider rather than from assay-based typing.

Here is what the overall study found, with its caveats: How much clinical and demographic metadata was included differed by source and by participant, and the metadata was provided uncurated.

TCRbeta CDR3 regions were amplified from genomic DNA using the immunoSEQ Assay, a bias-controlled multiplex PCR. Under the source paper's analysis protocol: The number of nucleated cells in each sample was estimated from the amplification of reference gene primers within the assay. To quantify the absolute abundance of each unique TCRbeta CDR3 rearrangement, sequence reads were collapsed and filtered. For each sample, productive Simpson clonality was calculated by taking the square root of Simpson's diversity index across productive rearrangements. What TCRdb holds here is the immuneACCESS table cut down to in-frame rearrangements. Part of the clones is not present; checked against another copy, under half of the missing clones reflect an unresolved V gene, and the others are unexplained. The DNA was the basis for D and trimming; V, J and clone size are from that table. The sample records 250,000 or so clones, 75% to 90% of which are singletons. Jointly, the top ten make up 4% to 5% of the sample.

Another Seattle source contributed samples from volunteer blood donors who had recovered from COVID-19. Each collaborating institution followed its own protocols to collect whole blood in K2EDTA tubes. Collaborator samples were shipped for TCRbeta analysis as frozen whole blood, isolated PBMCs, or DNA extracted from either sample type. CDR1 and CDR2 are read off the germline V gene as SGHTA and FQGNSA. The germline V end is reduced by 3 bases and the J end by 4 bases; junction bases left unmatched: 5. From the cysteine through the phenylalanine, the CDR3 covers 15 amino acids. Of the read, only the CDR3 DNA is kept; its 45 bases are in frame from base 1. The count of this clone is one. What this receptor recognizes is not known. No base-level quality is on record; no much larger clone is a single base apart.

The V and J genes are TRBV7-2 and TRBJ1-4, and 7 junction bases match TRBD1. The specimen was peripheral blood. The clonotype comes from a woman aged 40 to 55 who had recovered from COVID-19. The nucleotide sequence is TGTGCCAGCAGCTTCCAGGGACAGAGTAATGAAAAACTGTTTTTT. The translation is CASSFQGQSNEKLFF.